This TCR beta chain was retrieved from a study of blood T cell repertoires in COVID-19. Study summary: PBMCs, B-cell-depleted T cells, or T cells were the source of the cDNA or gDNA that made up the material.

Trimming stripped 4 bases from V and 0 bases from J, with 8 bases between. The germline CDR1 and CDR2 sequences are SGHKS and YYEKEE (reference sequence). The length of the CDR3 is 14 residues. Only one count was recorded for this clone. As originally analysed: Amplifying reference gene primers gave estimates of nucleated cell counts. The data were produced by immunoSEQ multiplex PCR, yet TCRdb's version contains in-frame clones alone and is incomplete. V, J and clone size are taken as reported in that table, and D and trimming were inferred from the DNA itself. The sample lists roughly 250,000 clones, 75% to 85% occurring once.

The receptor was isolated from a woman aged 45-59 years with acute or convalescent COVID-19. V is TRBV5-5 and J is TRBJ2-4, with no clear D. Sample: peripheral blood. CDR3 protein: CASSLGLAKNIQYF. CDR3 nucleotides: TGTGCCAGCAGCCTGGGTCTAGCCAAAAACATTCAGTACTTC.